This T cell receptor (beta chain) was recorded in a study of identical twins. The CDR3 contains 14 residues. Trimming took 3 bases from V and 7 from J, leaving 15 bases between them. A single record per CDR3 protein comes from TCRdb applying MiXCR to the 5' RACE reads. Among about 690,000 distinct CDR3 sequences listed, around 21% were seen once. This sample was shared with a second study, whose subject was T cells expressing NK-cell markers. That work contributes: In a group of several donors, dominant NKG2C+ clonotypes represented 1.0-7.0% of CD8+ T cells.

The sequence came from a woman under 30 in good health. The genes are TRBV12-3 or TRBV12-4 and TRBJ2-5; perhaps D is TRBD1 or TRBD2 (5 bases each). Sequenced material: PBMCs. The DNA for the CDR3 is TGTGCCAGCAGTTTCCGGGACGCCAGTCGGACCCAGTACTTC. Translating gives CASSFRDASRTQYF.